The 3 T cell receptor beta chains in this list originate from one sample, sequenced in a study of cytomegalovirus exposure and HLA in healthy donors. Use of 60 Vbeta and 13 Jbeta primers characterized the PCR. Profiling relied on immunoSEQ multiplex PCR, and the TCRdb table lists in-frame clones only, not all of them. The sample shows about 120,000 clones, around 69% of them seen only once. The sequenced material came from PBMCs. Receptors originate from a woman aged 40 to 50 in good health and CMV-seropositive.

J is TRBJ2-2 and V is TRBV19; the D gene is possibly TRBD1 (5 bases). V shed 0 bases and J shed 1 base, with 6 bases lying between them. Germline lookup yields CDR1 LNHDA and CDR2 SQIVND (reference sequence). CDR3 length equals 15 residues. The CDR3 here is CASSIEGQNTGELFF. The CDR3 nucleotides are TGTGCCAGTAGTATAGAAGGACAGAACACCGGGGAGCTGTTTTTT.

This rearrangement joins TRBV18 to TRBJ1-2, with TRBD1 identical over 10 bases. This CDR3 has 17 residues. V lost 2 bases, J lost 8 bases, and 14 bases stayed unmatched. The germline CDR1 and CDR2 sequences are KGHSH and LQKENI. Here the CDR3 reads CASSPLGQGSRGVGYTF. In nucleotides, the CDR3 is TGTGCCAGCTCACCATTGGGACAGGGGTCCCGCGGCGTAGGCTACACCTTC. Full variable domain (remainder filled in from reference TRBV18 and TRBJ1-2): NAGVMQNPRHLVRRRGQEARLRCSPMKGHSHVYWYRQLPEEGLKFMVYLQKENIIDESGMPKERFSAEFPKEGPSILRIQQVVRGDSAAYFCASSPLGQGSRGVGYTFGSGTRLTVV.

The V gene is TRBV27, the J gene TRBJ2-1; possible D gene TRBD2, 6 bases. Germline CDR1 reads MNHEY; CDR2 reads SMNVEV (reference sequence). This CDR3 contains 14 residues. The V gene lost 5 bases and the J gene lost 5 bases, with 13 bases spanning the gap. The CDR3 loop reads CASSPGLTNNEQFF. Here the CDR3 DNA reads TGTGCCAGCAGTCCTGGACTAACAAACAATGAGCAGTTCTTC.